At least ten counts were recorded for the clone carrying this T cell receptor (beta chain). As yet, its antigen is unknown. Trimming left V 7 bases short and J 0 bases short, with 10 bases between. The CDR3 covers 13 residues. Looked up from germline, CDR1 is DFQATT and CDR2 is SNEGSKA (reference sequence). These data originate in a study of T cells after yellow fever vaccination. Whole-study results and caveats: Most primary-vaccination clones recurred post-booster (around 97% CD4, 88% CD8). Clonotype sharing between CD4 and CD8 compartments was small.

The study made its TCR cDNA through 5'RACE template switching. That step introduced a universal primer site along with UMIs. TCRdb reprocessed the 5' RACE reads via MiXCR and lists one record per CDR3 protein. The table has approximately 510,000 distinct CDR3 sequences, around a fifth seen once. This specimen consisted of PBMCs, obtained less than 25 days after the first yellow fever vaccination. The chain joins TRBV20-1 to TRBJ1-5; D is ambiguous. This receptor was identified in a man aged 18-30 years who received the YFV17D yellow fever vaccine. The CDR3 here is CSVSPGSNQPQHF. The CDR3 DNA reads TGCAGTGTATCCCCGGGTAGCAATCAGCCCCAGCATTTT.